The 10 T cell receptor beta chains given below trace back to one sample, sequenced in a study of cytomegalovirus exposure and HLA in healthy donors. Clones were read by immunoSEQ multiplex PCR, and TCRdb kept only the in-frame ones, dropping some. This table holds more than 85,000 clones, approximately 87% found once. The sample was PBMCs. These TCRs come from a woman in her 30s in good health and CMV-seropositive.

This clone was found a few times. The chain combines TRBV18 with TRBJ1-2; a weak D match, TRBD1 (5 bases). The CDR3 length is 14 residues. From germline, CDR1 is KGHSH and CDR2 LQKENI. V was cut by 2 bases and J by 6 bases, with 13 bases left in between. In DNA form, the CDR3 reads TGTGCCAGCTCACCAACCTGGGGGGAGGATGGCTACACCTTC. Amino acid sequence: CASSPTWGEDGYTF.

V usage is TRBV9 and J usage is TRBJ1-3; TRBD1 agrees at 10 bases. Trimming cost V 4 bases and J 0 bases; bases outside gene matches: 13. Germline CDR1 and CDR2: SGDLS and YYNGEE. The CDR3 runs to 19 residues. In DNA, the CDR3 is TGTGCCAGCAGCCCTAGTGGGGGGACAGGGGCGAGCTCTGGAAACACCATATATTTT. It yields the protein CASSPSGGTGASSGNTIYF.

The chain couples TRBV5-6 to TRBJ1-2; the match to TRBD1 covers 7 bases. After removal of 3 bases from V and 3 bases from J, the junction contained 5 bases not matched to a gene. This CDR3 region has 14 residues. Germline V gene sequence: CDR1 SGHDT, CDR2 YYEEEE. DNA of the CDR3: TGTGCCAGCAGCTCCTCCGGGACAGACTATGGCTACACCTTC. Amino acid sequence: CASSSSGTDYGYTF.

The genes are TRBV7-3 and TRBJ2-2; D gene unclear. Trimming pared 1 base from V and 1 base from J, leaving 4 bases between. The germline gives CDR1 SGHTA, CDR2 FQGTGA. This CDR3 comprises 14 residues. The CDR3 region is CASSLNRNTGELFF. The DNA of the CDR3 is TGTGCCAGCAGCTTAAACAGGAACACCGGGGAGCTGTTTTTT.

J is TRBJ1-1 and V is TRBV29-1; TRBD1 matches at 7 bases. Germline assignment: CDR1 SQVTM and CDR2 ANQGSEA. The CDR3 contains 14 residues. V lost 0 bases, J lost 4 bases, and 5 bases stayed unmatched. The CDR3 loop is CSVEETRQGTEAFF. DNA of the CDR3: TGCAGCGTTGAAGAAACTCGACAGGGCACTGAAGCTTTCTTT.

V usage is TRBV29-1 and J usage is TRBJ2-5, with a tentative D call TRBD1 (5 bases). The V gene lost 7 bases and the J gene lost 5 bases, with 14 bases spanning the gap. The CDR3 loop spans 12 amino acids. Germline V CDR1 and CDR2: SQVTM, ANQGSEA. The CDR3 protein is CSGVGRAETQYF. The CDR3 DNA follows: TGCAGCGGTGTCGGCAGGGCTGAGACCCAGTACTTC.

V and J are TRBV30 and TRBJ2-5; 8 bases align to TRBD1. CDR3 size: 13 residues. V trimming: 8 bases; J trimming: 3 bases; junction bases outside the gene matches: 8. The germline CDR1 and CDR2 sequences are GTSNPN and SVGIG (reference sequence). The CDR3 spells CAAQGAREETQYF. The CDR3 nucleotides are TGTGCCGCTCAGGGGGCTCGCGAAGAGACCCAGTACTTC.

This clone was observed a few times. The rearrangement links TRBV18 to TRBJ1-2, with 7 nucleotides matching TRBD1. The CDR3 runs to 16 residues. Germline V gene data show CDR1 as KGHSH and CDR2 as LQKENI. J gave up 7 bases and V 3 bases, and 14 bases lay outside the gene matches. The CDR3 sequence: CASSPRQGVGTFGYTF. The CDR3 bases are TGTGCCAGCTCACCTAGACAGGGTGTAGGAACCTTTGGCTACACCTTC. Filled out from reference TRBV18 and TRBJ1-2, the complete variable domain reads NAGVMQNPRHLVRRRGQEARLRCSPMKGHSHVYWYRQLPEEGLKFMVYLQKENIIDESGMPKERFSAEFPKEGPSILRIQQVVRGDSAAYFCASSPRQGVGTFGYTFGSGTRLTVV.

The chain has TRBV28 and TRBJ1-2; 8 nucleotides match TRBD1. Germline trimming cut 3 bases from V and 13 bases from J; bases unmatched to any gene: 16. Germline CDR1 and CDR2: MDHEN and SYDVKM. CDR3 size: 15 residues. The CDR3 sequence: CASSLPVVGQGKGTF. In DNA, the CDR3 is TGTGCCAGCAGTTTGCCGGTCGTTGGACAGGGAAAGGGCACCTTC.

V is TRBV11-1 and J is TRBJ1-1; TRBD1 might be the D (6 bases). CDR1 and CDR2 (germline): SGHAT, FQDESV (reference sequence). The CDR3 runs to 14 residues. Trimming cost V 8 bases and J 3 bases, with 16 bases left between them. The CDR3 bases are TGTGCCAGCGGCCCGGGGGGCAAGTACACTGAAGCTTTCTTT. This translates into CASGPGGKYTEAFF.